One sample yielded the 25 T cell receptor beta chains listed below, sequenced in a study of human T cells and chemical hapten exposure (dated by TCRdb to the early 2020s). In light of the paper, this sample's time point label describes: patch test 1, 2 weeks after DPC sensitization. The treatment or condition label corresponds to: therapeutic diphenylcyclopropenone sensitization with weekly scalp DPC. To prepare the library, RACE was applied. Sequencing instrument: NextSeq 500. TCRdb trimmed the raw reads at Q25, called clones with MiXCR and kept productive beta chains. Merged by CDR3 protein, the rows form single entries marked with the most common genes and DNA. The sample table contains 75,000 to 100,000 distinct CDR3 sequences; only one count was recorded for about an eighth of them. The ten top clones hold 2% to 2.5% of the sample. The source material was whole blood, sampled in connection with sensitization to the hapten diphenylcyclopropenone (DPC). The receptors come from a woman aged 40 to 50 with alopecia areata. Some clones in this sample may be carry-over from other donors' samples.

This clonotype was seen many times. The chain links TRBV29-1 to TRBJ2-7; D tentatively reads TRBD1 or TRBD2 (5 bases each). Trimming pared 7 bases from V and 2 bases from J, leaving 15 bases between. CDR1 is SQVTM and CDR2 is ANQGSEA in the germline V gene. The CDR3 is made up of 13 amino acids. The CDR3 DNA sequence: TGCAGCGCTGCCGGGACCGACCCCTACGAGCAGTACTTC. It specifies CSAAGTDPYEQYF.

This clonotype was observed once. It may be a read error: a sequence one base away is much more abundant. This CDR3 is missing its conserved last phenylalanine or tryptophan, likely due to a read error. CDR3 residues: CASSYSTDLRGTEAFL. CDR3 in DNA: TGTGCCAGCAGTTACTCGACCGATCTTCGGGGGACTGAAGCTTTCCTT. The chain carries TRBV6-5 and TRBJ1-1; D is perhaps TRBD1 (5 bases). In germline, CDR1 is MNHEY, CDR2 SVGAGI. The ends were cut back, 0 bases at V and 5 bases at J, with 16 bases in the middle. The CDR3 runs to 16 residues.

This clonotype was picked up a small number of times. The chain employs TRBV4-1 and TRBJ1-5; a weak D match, TRBD1 (6 bases). The V gene's germline CDR1 is MGHRA and CDR2 YSYEKL. The CDR3 length is 15 residues. The V end lost 1 base, the J end lost 2 bases, and 9 bases lay between the germline ends. CDR3 sequence (DNA): TGCGCCAGCAGCCAAGGAGGGGGAGGCAATCAGCCCCAGCATTTT. Translating gives CASSQGGGGNQPQHF.

This clonotype was counted ten times or more. V gene TRBV29-1 combines with J gene TRBJ2-5, with a weak D call TRBD1 (5 bases). Germline V gene lookup returns CDR1 SQVTM and CDR2 ANQGSEA. This CDR3 region has 12 residues. Trimming left V 6 bases short and J 4 bases short, with 12 bases between. The CDR3 is CSVSGNGETQYF. DNA of the CDR3: TGCAGCGTCTCAGGGAATGGAGAGACCCAGTACTTC.

The genes are TRBV27 and TRBJ2-7; unclear D gene. V lost 2 bases, J lost 5 bases, and 16 bases lay in between. This CDR3 has 15 residues. The V gene's germline CDR1 is MNHEY and CDR2 SMNVEV (reference sequence). The CDR3 DNA sequence: TGTGCCAGCAGTTTAAGGACCCCCGAAGCGCACGAGCAGTACTTC. This translates into CASSLRTPEAHEQYF.

This chain uses TRBV7-2 with TRBJ2-4; no definite D call. The V gene's germline CDR1 is SGHTA and CDR2 FQGNSA. With 3 bases removed from V and 2 bases from J, the gap between germline ends came to 8 bases. This CDR3 spans 14 amino acids. The DNA for the CDR3 is TGTGCCAGCAGCTTCCGAGTATCCAAAAACATTCAGTACTTC. Its protein is CASSFRVSKNIQYF.

This clonotype was seen ten or more times. The V and J genes are TRBV9 and TRBJ2-3; 10 bases align to TRBD1. Germline trimming cut 0 bases from V and 4 bases from J; bases unmatched to any gene: 2. Germline V gene data show CDR1 as SGDLS and CDR2 as YYNGEE. The CDR3 totals 15 residues. CDR3: CASSVDGQGADTQYF. CDR3 nucleotide sequence: TGTGCCAGCAGCGTAGACGGACAGGGGGCAGATACGCAGTATTTT. Supplemented by reference TRBV9 and TRBJ2-3, the full variable domain reads DSGVTQTPKHLITATGQRVTLRCSPRSGDLSVYWYQQSLDQGLQFLIQYYNGEERAKGNILERFSAQQFPDLHSELNLSSLELGDSALYFCASSVDGQGADTQYFGPGTRLTVL.

The chain joins TRBV29-1 to TRBJ1-1, with TRBD1 identical over 8 bases. CDR3 length: 13 amino acids. The V and J ends lost 4 bases and 4 bases, in that order; junction bases with no gene match: 5. From germline, CDR1 is SQVTM and CDR2 ANQGSEA. In DNA form, the CDR3 reads TGCAGCGTTGCTCGAGGACAGGGCACTGAAGCTTTCTTT. Its protein product is CSVARGQGTEAFF. The whole variable domain, remainder taken from reference TRBV29-1 and TRBJ1-1, is SAVISQKPSRDICQRGTSLTIQCQVDSQVTMMFWYRQQPGQSLTLIATANQGSEATYESGFVIDKFPISRPNLTFSTLTVSNMSPEDSSIYLCSVARGQGTEAFFGQGTRLTVV.

This clonotype has only a few counts. The rearrangement links TRBV12-3 or TRBV12-4 to TRBJ2-6; unclear D gene. CDR3 length: 14 amino acids. The V and J ends lost 8 bases and 1 base respectively, with 9 bases between them. Here the CDR3 reads CASGSSSGANVLTF. CDR3 coding DNA: TGTGCCAGCGGCTCTTCATCTGGGGCCAACGTCCTGACTTTC.

The rearrangement links TRBV19 to TRBJ2-2; TRBD2 is a possible D gene (6 bases). CDR3 length: 15 residues. Trimming cost V 3 bases and J 4 bases, with 12 bases left between them. Per the germline V gene, CDR1 is LNHDA and CDR2 is SQIVND (reference sequence). The CDR3 reads CASSMGREFTGELFF. Written as DNA, the CDR3 is TGTGCCAGTAGTATGGGGCGGGAATTCACCGGGGAGCTGTTTTTT.

In the case of this clonotype: At one boundary the junction diverges from the germline segment, which might be a read error. The rearrangement links TRBV4-3 to TRBJ2-1; D is perhaps TRBD2 (6 bases). Germline V gene lookup returns CDR1 LGHNA and CDR2 YSLEER. The CDR3 runs to 15 residues. CDR3 DNA: TGCGCCAGCAGCCAAGAGGTCGGCGGGGTTGCGCACCTCTACTTC. It is translated as CASSQEVGGVAHLYF.

This clonotype was detected a few times. The genes are TRBV6-2 or TRBV6-3 and TRBJ2-1, with 11 bases lining up with TRBD2. V lost 7 bases, J lost 15 bases, and 8 bases stayed unmatched. The CDR3 has 12 residues. Germline-derived CDR1 and CDR2 are MNHEY and SVGEGT. CDR3 residues: CASTLAGGSWFF. Written as DNA, the CDR3 is TGTGCCAGCACTCTAGCGGGAGGCAGTTGGTTCTTC.

This chain joins TRBV9 and TRBJ2-3, with TRBD1 as a possible D gene (7 bases). The CDR3 sequence is 16 residues long. Trimming stripped 0 bases from V and 6 bases from J, with 17 bases between. Germline lookup yields CDR1 SGDLS and CDR2 YYNGEE. In DNA, the CDR3 is TGTGCCAGCAGCGTAGGGACAGGAAGGGAGGCGGATACGCAGTATTTT. Translation gives CASSVGTGREADTQYF.

This clonotype was detected once. This chain links TRBV29-1 with TRBJ1-1, with D perhaps matching TRBD1 (6 bases). Germline V gene data show CDR1 as SQVTM and CDR2 as ANQGSEA. This CDR3 is 11 amino acids long. The DNA for the CDR3 is TGCCGCGGACAGTTGAACACTGAAGCTTTCTTT. Its translation is CRGQLNTEAFF.

This clonotype was counted between two and nine times. This chain joins TRBV28 and TRBJ2-5, with 11 nucleotides matching TRBD2. Looked up from germline, CDR1 is MDHEN and CDR2 is SYDVKM. With 6 bases clipped from V and 2 bases from J, the junction kept 8 bases outside the gene matches. CDR3 length: 16 residues. The CDR3 here is CASRGRLAGPQETQYF. The CDR3 bases are TGTGCCAGCAGGGGAAGACTAGCGGGGCCTCAAGAGACCCAGTACTTC.

In this sample, this clonotype turned up a few times. The V and J genes are TRBV28 and TRBJ2-3, with D perhaps TRBD1 (6 bases). Germline V gene sequence: CDR1 MDHEN, CDR2 SYDVKM. This CDR3 spans 13 amino acids. Trimming shortened V by 6 bases and J by 0 bases, and 7 bases separated the two germline ends. The CDR3, as DNA: TGTGCCAGCAGGGACAGTAGCACAGATACGCAGTATTTT. Protein sequence: CASRDSSTDTQYF. Looking up the rest from reference TRBV28 and TRBJ2-3 gives the full variable domain: DVKVTQSSRYLVKRTGEKVFLECVQDMDHENMFWYRQDPGLGLRLIYFSYDVKMKEKGDIPEGYSVSREKKERFSLILESASTNQTSMYLCASRDSSTDTQYFGPGTRLTVL.

This clonotype was seen only a few times. J is TRBJ2-5 and V is TRBV28, with D unresolved. Germline V lookup: CDR1 MDHEN, CDR2 SYDVKM. V was clipped by 5 bases and J by 1 base, with 11 bases between them. The CDR3 runs 14 residues. The CDR3 bases are TGTGCCAGCAGTAAGTGGGCAGGCCAAGAGACCCAGTACTTC. It specifies CASSKWAGQETQYF.

The chain links TRBV29-1 to TRBJ2-1; weak D call: TRBD1 (5 bases). The CDR3 totals 12 residues. Germline-derived CDR1 and CDR2 are SQVTM and ANQGSEA. Trimming removed 3 bases at V and 6 bases at J, with 9 bases between. Written as DNA, the CDR3 is TGCAGCGTTGACGGGCAGGGCAATGAGCAGTTCTTC. Translating gives CSVDGQGNEQFF.

V usage is TRBV6-2 or TRBV6-3 and J usage is TRBJ2-1, with 8 bases aligning to TRBD1. The junction had 6 bases not matched to a gene; V was cut back by 4 bases and J by 7 bases. This CDR3 is 14 amino acids long. In germline, CDR1 is MNHEY, CDR2 SVGEGT. The CDR3 reads CASSSDRVRNEQFF. The CDR3 DNA follows: TGTGCCAGCAGTTCGGACAGGGTGAGGAATGAGCAGTTCTTC.

This clonotype was seen ten or more times. The genes are TRBV20-1 and TRBJ1-4, with D hard to call. The CDR3 covers 14 residues. CDR1 DFQATT and CDR2 SNEGSKA come from the germline V gene (reference sequence). V was clipped by 3 bases and J by 2 bases, with 10 bases between them. The CDR3 nucleotides are TGCAGTGCTAGGTCCCGGGATACTAATGAAAAACTGTTTTTT. It yields the protein CSARSRDTNEKLFF.

This clonotype was counted only a few times. The V and J genes are TRBV19 and TRBJ2-3, with TRBD2 as a possible D gene (5 bases). Germline lookup yields CDR1 LNHDA and CDR2 SQIVND (reference sequence). Trimming shortened V by 7 bases and J by 4 bases, and 15 bases separated the two germline ends. The CDR3 contains 14 residues. The CDR3 is CASKRGGVADTQYF. The CDR3 DNA reads as TGTGCCAGTAAGCGCGGAGGAGTGGCAGATACGCAGTATTTT.

This clonotype turned up a few times. The V gene is TRBV10-3, the J gene TRBJ2-7, with D uncertain. Germline CDR1 and CDR2: ENHRY and SYGVKD. The CDR3 runs 11 residues. Trimming removed 8 bases from V and 3 bases from J, with 8 bases in between. The CDR3 DNA follows: TGTGCCATCGCCGGAAACTACGAGCAGTACTTC. Translating it yields CAIAGNYEQYF.

The chain links TRBV28 to TRBJ2-5; 8 bases map to TRBD1. CDR3 size: 15 residues. Germline lookup yields CDR1 MDHEN and CDR2 SYDVKM. The V segment lost 6 bases and the J segment 4 bases; nucleotides outside the gene matches: 10. The CDR3 sequence is CASRNGQGNPETQYF. Here the CDR3 DNA reads TGTGCCAGCAGAAACGGACAGGGAAACCCAGAGACCCAGTACTTC.

The chain uses TRBV27 and TRBJ1-1, with TRBD1 as a possible D gene (6 bases). The CDR3 covers 14 residues. Per germline, CDR1 MNHEY and CDR2 SMNVEV (reference sequence). V was cut by 5 bases and J by 1 base, with 11 bases left in between. CDR3 sequence reads: CASSSGTKNTEAFF. In nucleotides, the CDR3 is TGTGCCAGCAGTAGTGGGACAAAGAACACTGAAGCTTTCTTT.

V is TRBV11-2 and J is TRBJ2-3; D is unresolved. Trimming stripped 5 bases from V and 1 base from J, with 10 bases between. The CDR3 totals 14 residues. Per the germline V gene, CDR1 is SGHAT and CDR2 is FQNNGV. The CDR3: CASSILVRTDTQYF. CDR3 sequence (DNA): TGTGCCAGCAGCATCCTAGTCCGCACAGATACGCAGTATTTT.